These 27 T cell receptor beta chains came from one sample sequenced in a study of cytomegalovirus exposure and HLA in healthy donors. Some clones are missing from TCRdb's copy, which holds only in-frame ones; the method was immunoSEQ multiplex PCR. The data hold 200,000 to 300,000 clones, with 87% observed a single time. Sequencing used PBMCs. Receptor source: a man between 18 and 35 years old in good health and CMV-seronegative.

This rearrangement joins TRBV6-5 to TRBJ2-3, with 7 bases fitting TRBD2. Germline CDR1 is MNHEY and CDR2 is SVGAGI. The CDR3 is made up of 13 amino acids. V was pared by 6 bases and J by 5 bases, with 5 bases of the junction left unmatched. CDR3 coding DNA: TGTGCCAGCAGGGGAGGGGAAAGAGATACGCAGTATTTT. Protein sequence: CASRGGERDTQYF.

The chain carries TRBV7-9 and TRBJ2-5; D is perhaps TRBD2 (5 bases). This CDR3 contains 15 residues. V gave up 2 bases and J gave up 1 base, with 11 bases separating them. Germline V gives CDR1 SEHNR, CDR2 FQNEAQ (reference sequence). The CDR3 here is CASSLSDYIQETQYF. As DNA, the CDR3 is TGTGCCAGCAGCTTATCTGACTACATCCAAGAGACCCAGTACTTC.

CDR3 in amino acids: CASSRPPGQGIYGYTF. The CDR3 nucleotides read TGTGCCAGCAGCCGACCCCCGGGACAGGGGATATATGGCTACACCTTC. V and J are TRBV5-6 and TRBJ1-2, with 10 bases identical to TRBD1. With 4 bases clipped from V and 5 bases from J, the junction kept 11 bases outside the gene matches. The germline CDR1 and CDR2 sequences are SGHDT and YYEEEE. The CDR3 contains 16 residues.

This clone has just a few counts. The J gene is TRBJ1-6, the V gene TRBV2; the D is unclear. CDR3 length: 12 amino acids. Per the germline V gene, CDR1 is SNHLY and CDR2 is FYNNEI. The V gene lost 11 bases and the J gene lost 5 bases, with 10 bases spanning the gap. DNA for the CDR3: TGTGCCTCCCGGGGTGATAATTCACCCCTCCACTTT. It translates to CASRGDNSPLHF. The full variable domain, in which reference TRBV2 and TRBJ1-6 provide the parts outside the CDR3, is EPEVTQTPSHQVTQMGQEVILRCVPISNHLYFYWYRQILGQKVEFLVSFYNNEISEKSEIFDDQFSVERPDGSNFTLKIRSTKLEDSAMYFCASRGDNSPLHFGNGTRLTVT.

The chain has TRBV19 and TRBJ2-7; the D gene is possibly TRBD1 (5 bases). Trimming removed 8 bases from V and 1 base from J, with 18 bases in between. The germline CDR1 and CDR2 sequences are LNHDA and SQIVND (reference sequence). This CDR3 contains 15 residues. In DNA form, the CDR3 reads TGTGCCAGTGGCCCTGGTGGACATCCTTCCTACGAGCAGTACTTC. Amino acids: CASGPGGHPSYEQYF.

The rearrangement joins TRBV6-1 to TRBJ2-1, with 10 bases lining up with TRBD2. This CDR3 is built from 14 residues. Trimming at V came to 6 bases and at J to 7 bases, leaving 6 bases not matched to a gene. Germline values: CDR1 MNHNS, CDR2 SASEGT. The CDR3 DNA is TGTGCCAGCAGCCTAGCGGGAGATATAAATGAGCAGTTCTTC. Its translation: CASSLAGDINEQFF.

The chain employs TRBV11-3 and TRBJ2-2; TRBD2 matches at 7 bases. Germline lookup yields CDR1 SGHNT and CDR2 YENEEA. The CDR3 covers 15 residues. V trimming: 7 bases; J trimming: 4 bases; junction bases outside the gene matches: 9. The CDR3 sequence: CASNNGGSSTGELFF. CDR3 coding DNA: TGTGCCAGCAACAACGGGGGGTCAAGCACCGGGGAGCTGTTTTTT. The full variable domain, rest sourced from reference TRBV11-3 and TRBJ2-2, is EAGVVQSPRYKIIEKKQPVAFWCNPISGHNTLYWYLQNLGQGPELLIRYENEEAVDDSQLPKDRFSAERLKGVDSTLKIQPAELGDSAVYLCASNNGGSSTGELFFGEGSRLTVL.

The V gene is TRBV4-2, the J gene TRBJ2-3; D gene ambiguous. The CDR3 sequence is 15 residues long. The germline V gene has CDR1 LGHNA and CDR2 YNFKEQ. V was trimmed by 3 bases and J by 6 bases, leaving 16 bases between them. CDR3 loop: CASSHPRLGVDTQYF. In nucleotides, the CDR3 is TGTGCCAGCAGCCATCCCAGGTTGGGCGTTGATACGCAGTATTTT.

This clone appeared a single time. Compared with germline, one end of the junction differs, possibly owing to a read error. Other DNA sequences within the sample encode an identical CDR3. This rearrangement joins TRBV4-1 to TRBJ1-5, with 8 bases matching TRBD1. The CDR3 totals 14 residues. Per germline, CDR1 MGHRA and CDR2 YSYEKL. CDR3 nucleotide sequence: TGCGCCAGCAGCCACTCAGGGGGCAATCAGCCTCAGCATTTT. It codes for CASSHSGGNQPQHF.

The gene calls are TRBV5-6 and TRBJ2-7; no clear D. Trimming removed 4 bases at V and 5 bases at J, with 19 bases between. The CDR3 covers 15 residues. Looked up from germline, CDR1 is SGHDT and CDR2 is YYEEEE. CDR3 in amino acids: CASSLPFGYLDEQYF. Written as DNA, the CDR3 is TGTGCCAGCAGCCTCCCCTTCGGGTACCTAGACGAGCAGTACTTC. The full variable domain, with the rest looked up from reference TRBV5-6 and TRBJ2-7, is DAGVTQSPTHLIKTRGQQVTLRCSPKSGHDTVSWYQQALGQGPQFIFQYYEEEERQRGNFPDRFSGHQFPNYSSELNVNALLLGDSALYLCASSLPFGYLDEQYFGPGTRLTVT.

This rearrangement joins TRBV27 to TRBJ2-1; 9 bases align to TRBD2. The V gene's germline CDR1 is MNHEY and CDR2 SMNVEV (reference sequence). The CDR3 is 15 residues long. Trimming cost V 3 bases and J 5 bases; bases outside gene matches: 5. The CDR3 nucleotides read TGTGCCAGCAGTTTCGGTAGCGGGAGAAACAATGAGCAGTTCTTC. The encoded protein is CASSFGSGRNNEQFF.

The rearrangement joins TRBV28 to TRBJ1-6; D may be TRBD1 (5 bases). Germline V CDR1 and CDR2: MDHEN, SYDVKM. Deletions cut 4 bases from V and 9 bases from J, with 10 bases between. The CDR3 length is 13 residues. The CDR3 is CASSSGGVSPLHF. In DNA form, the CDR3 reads TGTGCCAGCAGTTCTGGGGGGGTTTCACCCCTCCACTTT.

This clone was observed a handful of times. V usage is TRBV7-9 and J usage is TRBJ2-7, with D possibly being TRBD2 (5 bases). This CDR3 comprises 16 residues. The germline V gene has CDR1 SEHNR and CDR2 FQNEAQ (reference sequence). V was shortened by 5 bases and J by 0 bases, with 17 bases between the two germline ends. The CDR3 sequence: CASSPHPSGSSYEQYF. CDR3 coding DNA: TGTGCCAGCAGCCCCCACCCGAGCGGCAGCTCCTACGAGCAGTACTTC.

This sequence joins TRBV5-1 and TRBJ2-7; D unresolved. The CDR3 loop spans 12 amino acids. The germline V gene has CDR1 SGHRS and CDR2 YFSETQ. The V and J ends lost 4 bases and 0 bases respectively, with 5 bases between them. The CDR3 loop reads CASSLYSYEQYF. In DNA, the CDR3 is TGCGCCAGCAGCCTCTACTCCTACGAGCAGTACTTC. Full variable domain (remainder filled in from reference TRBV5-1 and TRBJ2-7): KAGVTQTPRYLIKTRGQQVTLSCSPISGHRSVSWYQQTPGQGLQFLFEYFSETQRNKGNFPGRFSGRQFSNSRSEMNVSTLELGDSALYLCASSLYSYEQYFGPGTRLTVT.

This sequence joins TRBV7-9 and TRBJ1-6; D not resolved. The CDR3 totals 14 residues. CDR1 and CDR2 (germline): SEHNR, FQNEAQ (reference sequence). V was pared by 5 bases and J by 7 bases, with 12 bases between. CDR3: CASSPPLPNSPLHF. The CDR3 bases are TGTGCCAGCAGCCCGCCACTTCCGAATTCACCCCTCCACTTT.

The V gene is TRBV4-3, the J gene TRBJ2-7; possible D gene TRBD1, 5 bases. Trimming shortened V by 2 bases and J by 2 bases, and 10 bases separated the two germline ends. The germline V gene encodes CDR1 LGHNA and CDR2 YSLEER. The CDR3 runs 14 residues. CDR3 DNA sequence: TGCGCCAGCAGCCAAACCGACAGTACCTACGAGCAGTACTTC. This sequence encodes CASSQTDSTYEQYF.

Here the CDR3 reads CAVPKTSGSRELFF. In nucleotides, the CDR3 is TGTGCCGTACCGAAGACTAGCGGGAGTCGGGAGCTGTTTTTT. This chain uses TRBV10-3 with TRBJ2-2, with 12 bases that match TRBD2. The CDR3 loop spans 14 amino acids. Germline assignment: CDR1 ENHRY and CDR2 SYGVKD. J gave up 9 bases and V 11 bases, and 10 bases lay outside the gene matches.

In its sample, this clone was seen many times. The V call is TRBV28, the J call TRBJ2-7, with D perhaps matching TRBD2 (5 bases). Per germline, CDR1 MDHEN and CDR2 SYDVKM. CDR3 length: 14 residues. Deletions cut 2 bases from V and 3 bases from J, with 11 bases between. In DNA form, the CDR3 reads TGTGCCAGCAGTTTAGTGGGAGACCTCTACGAGCAGTACTTC. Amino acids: CASSLVGDLYEQYF.

CDR3 bases: TGTGCCAGCAGCCGACTCGCTTCAGGGGCCAACGTCCTGACTTTC. Translation: CASSRLASGANVLTF. The chain joins TRBV7-2 to TRBJ2-6; D is undetermined. Trimming removed 5 bases from V and 4 bases from J, with 12 bases in between. This CDR3 spans 15 amino acids. Germline V CDR1 and CDR2: SGHTA, FQGNSA.

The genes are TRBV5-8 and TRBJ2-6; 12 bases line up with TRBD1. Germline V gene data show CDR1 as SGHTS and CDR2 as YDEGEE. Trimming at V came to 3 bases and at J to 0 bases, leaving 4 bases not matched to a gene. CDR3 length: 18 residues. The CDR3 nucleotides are TGTGCCAGCAGCTCGCGGGACAGGGGGCGCTCTGGGGCCAACGTCCTGACTTTC. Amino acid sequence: CASSSRDRGRSGANVLTF.

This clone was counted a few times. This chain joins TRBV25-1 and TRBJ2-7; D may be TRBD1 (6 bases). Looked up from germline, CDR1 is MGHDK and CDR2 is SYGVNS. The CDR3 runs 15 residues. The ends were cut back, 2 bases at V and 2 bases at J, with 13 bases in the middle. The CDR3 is CASSEVRGSTYEQYF. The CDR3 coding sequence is TGTGCCAGCAGTGAAGTTAGGGGGTCTACCTACGAGCAGTACTTC.

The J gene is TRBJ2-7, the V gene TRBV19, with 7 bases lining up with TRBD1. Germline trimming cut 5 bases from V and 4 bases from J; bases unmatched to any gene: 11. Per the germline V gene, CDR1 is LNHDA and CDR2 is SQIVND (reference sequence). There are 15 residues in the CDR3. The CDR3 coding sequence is TGTGCCAGTAGTGCAATCAGACAGGGAAGATACGAGCAGTACTTC. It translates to CASSAIRQGRYEQYF.

This CDR3 is CASSVGQGNNSPLHF. In nucleotides, the CDR3 is TGTGCCAGCTCTGTGGGACAGGGCAATAATTCACCCCTCCACTTT. The chain is built from TRBV18 and TRBJ1-6; TRBD1 matches 9 bases. V trimming: 6 bases; J trimming: 5 bases; junction bases outside the gene matches: 5. Germline lookup yields CDR1 KGHSH and CDR2 LQKENI. This CDR3 has 15 residues.

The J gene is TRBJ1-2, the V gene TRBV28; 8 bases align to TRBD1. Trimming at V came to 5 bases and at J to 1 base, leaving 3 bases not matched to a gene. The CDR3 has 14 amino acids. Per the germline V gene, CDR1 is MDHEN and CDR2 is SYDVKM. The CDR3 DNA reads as TGTGCCAGCAGTCGGACAGGGCTTAACTATGGCTACACCTTC. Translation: CASSRTGLNYGYTF.

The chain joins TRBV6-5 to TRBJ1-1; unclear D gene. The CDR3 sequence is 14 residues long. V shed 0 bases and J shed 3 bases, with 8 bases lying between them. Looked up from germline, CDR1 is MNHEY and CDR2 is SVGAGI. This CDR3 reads CASSYSRTDTEAFF. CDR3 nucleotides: TGTGCCAGCAGTTACTCAAGAACGGACACTGAAGCTTTCTTT.

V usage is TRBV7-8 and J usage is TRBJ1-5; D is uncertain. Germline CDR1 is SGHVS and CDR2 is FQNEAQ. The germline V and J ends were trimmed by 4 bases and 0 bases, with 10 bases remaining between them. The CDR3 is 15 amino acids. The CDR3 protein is CASSSEQVSNQPQHF. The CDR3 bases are TGTGCCAGCAGCTCCGAGCAGGTTAGCAATCAGCCCCAGCATTTT.

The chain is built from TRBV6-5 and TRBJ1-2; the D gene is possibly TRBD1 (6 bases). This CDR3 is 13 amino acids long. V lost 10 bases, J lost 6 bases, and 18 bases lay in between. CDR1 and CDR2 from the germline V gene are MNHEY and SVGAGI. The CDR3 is CATQEQGFDGYTF. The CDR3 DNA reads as TGTGCCACCCAAGAACAGGGATTTGATGGCTACACCTTC.